The 2 T cell receptor beta chains below all came from one sample that was sequenced in a study of cytomegalovirus exposure and HLA in healthy donors. The PCR ran on 60 Vbeta and 13 Jbeta primers. Assay: immunoSEQ multiplex PCR; the TCRdb copy retains only in-frame clones and omits some. The repertoire holds more than 150,000 clones, with around 81% as singletons. Sequencing input: PBMCs. These receptors were obtained from a middle-aged man in good health and CMV-seronegative.

Remarks on this clone: One end of the junction is discordant with germline, which a read error may explain. This chain connects TRBV6-5 to TRBJ2-2; a weak D match, TRBD2 (6 bases). The CDR3 has 13 residues. CDR1 is MNHEY and CDR2 is SVGAGI in the germline V gene. CDR3 sequence: CASSSLNGGALFF. DNA of the CDR3: TGTGCCAGCAGTTCCCTGAATGGAGGGGCGCTGTTTTTT.

The V gene is TRBV2, the J gene TRBJ1-2; the D gene is possibly TRBD1 (5 bases). The germline CDR1 and CDR2 sequences are SNHLY and FYNNEI. The V end was cut by 8 bases, the J end by 5 bases, with 18 bases between. The CDR3 is 14 residues long. CDR3 in amino acids: CASGMGRGGYGYTF. CDR3 DNA sequence: TGTGCCAGCGGGATGGGAAGGGGAGGGTATGGCTACACCTTC.